One and the same sample provided the 29 T cell receptor beta chains below, sequenced in a study of cytomegalovirus exposure and HLA in healthy donors. PCR primers comprised 60 Vbeta and 13 Jbeta primers. Generated by immunoSEQ multiplex PCR, the TCRdb table keeps only in-frame clones and is missing some. The ten top clones account for 2%, within a sample of approximately 120,000 clones. The sequenced sample was PBMCs. The receptors were sampled from a woman in her sixties in good health and CMV-seronegative.

The CDR3 spells CASSLEEGGGYEQYF. The DNA for the CDR3 is TGCGCCAGCAGCTTGGAGGAGGGAGGAGGATACGAGCAGTACTTC. The gene calls are TRBV5-1 and TRBJ2-7; a weak D match, TRBD2 (6 bases). From germline, CDR1 is SGHRS and CDR2 YFSETQ. The CDR3 sequence is 15 residues long. Trimming shortened V by 0 bases and J by 4 bases, and 14 bases separated the two germline ends.

The CDR3 DNA reads TGTGCCAGTTCTATCCGGACTAGCGGGGTCGGGGAGCTGTTTTTT. Its protein product is CASSIRTSGVGELFF. The V call is TRBV2, the J call TRBJ2-2; 12 nucleotides align to TRBD2. This CDR3 is 15 amino acids long. Trimming at V came to 9 bases and at J to 7 bases, leaving 9 bases not matched to a gene. The germline V gene encodes CDR1 SNHLY and CDR2 FYNNEI.

For this clone: The same CDR3 arises from other DNA sequences in this sample as well. The chain recombines TRBV19 with TRBJ2-6; D gene ambiguous. The CDR3 contains 15 residues. The V end was cut by 4 bases, the J end by 0 bases, with 7 bases between. CDR1 and CDR2 (germline): LNHDA, SQIVND (reference sequence). This CDR3 reads CASSTSGSGANVLTF. The CDR3 region has the DNA TGTGCCAGTAGTACCTCGGGCTCTGGGGCCAACGTCCTGACTTTC.

The V gene is TRBV9, the J gene TRBJ2-2, with a weak D call TRBD2 (6 bases). Germline CDR1 SGDLS, CDR2 YYNGEE. V shed 3 bases and J shed 1 base, with 10 bases lying between them. The CDR3 loop spans 15 amino acids. DNA of the CDR3: TGTGCCAGCAGCGGGGGACTTTTGAACACCGGGGAGCTGTTTTTT. Its protein is CASSGGLLNTGELFF.

Worth noting for this clone: Other DNA sequences in the sample encode the same CDR3. The chain couples TRBV4-2 to TRBJ1-5, with D perhaps matching TRBD1 (5 bases). Germline assignment: CDR1 LGHNA and CDR2 YNFKEQ. The CDR3 consists of 18 residues. With 0 bases removed from V and 2 bases from J, the gap between germline ends came to 17 bases. The CDR3 spells CASSQEVTDGGGNQPQHF. CDR3 nucleotide sequence: TGTGCCAGCAGCCAAGAAGTGACGGACGGGGGTGGCAATCAGCCCCAGCATTTT.

The rearrangement joins TRBV5-1 to TRBJ1-2, with D possibly being TRBD1 (6 bases). This CDR3 spans 15 amino acids. The V and J ends lost 0 bases and 4 bases respectively, with 13 bases between them. The germline CDR1 and CDR2 sequences are SGHRS and YFSETQ. The CDR3 sequence is CASSLGGGAVYGYTF. The DNA of the CDR3 is TGCGCCAGCAGCTTGGGTGGGGGCGCGGTCTATGGCTACACCTTC.

The gene calls are TRBV5-4 and TRBJ2-3; a possible D gene is TRBD2 (5 bases). The CDR3 loop spans 15 amino acids. V shed 0 bases and J shed 0 bases, with 8 bases lying between them. In germline, CDR1 is SGHNT, CDR2 YYREEE (reference sequence). For the CDR3, the DNA is TGTGCCAGCAGCTTGGGGACTCCTAGCACAGATACGCAGTATTTT. It yields the protein CASSLGTPSTDTQYF. The whole variable domain, filled in from reference TRBV5-4 and TRBJ2-3, reads ETGVTQSPTHLIKTRGQQVTLRCSSQSGHNTVSWYQQALGQGPQFIFQYYREEENGRGNFPPRFSGLQFPNYSSELNVNALELDDSALYLCASSLGTPSTDTQYFGPGTRLTVL.

The V gene is TRBV7-8, the J gene TRBJ2-1, with 7 bases matching TRBD2. Germline CDR1 SGHVS, CDR2 FQNEAQ. J lost 8 bases, V lost 5 bases, and 9 bases had no gene match. CDR3 length equals 14 residues. The chain's CDR3 is CASSPRTSRYEQFF. DNA for the CDR3: TGTGCCAGCAGCCCCCGGACTAGTCGGTATGAGCAGTTCTTC.

The chain combines TRBV28 with TRBJ1-5, with a weak D call TRBD1 (5 bases). V gave up 4 bases and J gave up 6 bases, with 7 bases separating them. There are 12 residues in the CDR3. Germline loops: CDR1 MDHEN, CDR2 SYDVKM. The CDR3 DNA reads TGTGCCAGCAGTTCTGGGGCTCAGCCCCAGCATTTT. Protein product: CASSSGAQPQHF.

The rearrangement uses TRBV11-2 and TRBJ2-5, with D possibly being TRBD1 (5 bases). Germline V CDR1 and CDR2: SGHAT, FQNNGV. V was clipped by 2 bases and J by 2 bases, with 18 bases between them. The CDR3 spans 17 residues. CDR3 residues: CASSLTPTGHLQETQYF. The CDR3 nucleotides read TGTGCCAGCAGCTTAACCCCTACAGGACACCTACAAGAGACCCAGTACTTC.

The rearrangement links TRBV27 to TRBJ2-4; tentatively, D is TRBD1 (5 bases). This CDR3 comprises 15 residues. With 2 bases removed from V and 4 bases from J, the gap between germline ends came to 12 bases. CDR1 is MNHEY, CDR2 SMNVEV, per germline (reference sequence). The CDR3 sequence: CASSLGPGLKNIQYF. For the CDR3, the DNA is TGTGCCAGCAGTTTAGGGCCAGGGCTAAAAAACATTCAGTACTTC.

The chain recombines TRBV5-1 with TRBJ2-7, with a possible D match to TRBD1 (6 bases). Looked up from germline, CDR1 is SGHRS and CDR2 is YFSETQ. Trimming took off 5 bases at V and 6 bases at J, with 9 bases between the two ends. This CDR3 is built from 11 residues. CDR3 DNA: TGCGCCAGCAGAGAACAGGGCGAGCAGTACTTC. Encoded protein: CASREQGEQYF.

V usage is TRBV5-4 and J usage is TRBJ1-2; TRBD1 is a possible D gene (6 bases). This CDR3 contains 13 residues. Per the germline V gene, CDR1 is SGHNT and CDR2 is YYREEE (reference sequence). V dropped 5 bases and J dropped 6 bases, with 14 bases sitting between them. The CDR3 DNA reads TGTGCCAGCAGAATTAGGGGGGGTGATGGCTACACCTTC. It yields the protein CASRIRGGDGYTF.

The V and J genes are TRBV30 and TRBJ1-1; D uncertain. This CDR3 contains 11 residues. Germline CDR1 and CDR2: GTSNPN and SVGIG (reference sequence). Trimming stripped 2 bases from V and 4 bases from J, with 5 bases between. The DNA of the CDR3 is TGTGCCTGGAGTATGAGCACTGAAGCTTTCTTT. It specifies CAWSMSTEAFF.

The chain links TRBV5-6 to TRBJ2-3; 14 bases align to TRBD2. The CDR3 is 17 residues long. The V gene's germline CDR1 is SGHDT and CDR2 YYEEEE. V dropped 0 bases and J dropped 6; count of bases not matched to a gene: 6. CDR3 loop: CASSLAGLAGVADTQYF. CDR3 DNA: TGTGCCAGCAGCTTGGCGGGACTAGCGGGAGTGGCGGATACGCAGTATTTT.

This chain connects TRBV7-9 to TRBJ2-1; no clear D. Germline CDR1 SEHNR, CDR2 FQNEAQ (reference sequence). The CDR3 spans 11 residues. Trimming took off 3 bases at V and 8 bases at J, with 5 bases between the two ends. CDR3: CASSLQDEQFF. DNA for the CDR3: TGTGCCAGCAGCTTGCAGGATGAGCAGTTCTTC.

J is TRBJ2-5 and V is TRBV30; D is perhaps TRBD2 (5 bases). The germline V and J ends were trimmed by 3 bases and 5 bases, with 16 bases remaining between them. Germline loops: CDR1 GTSNPN, CDR2 SVGIG (reference sequence). The CDR3 spans 14 residues. The CDR3 nucleotides read TGTGCCTGGAGCCGATCGGCAGGAGGCGAGACCCAGTACTTC. Encoded protein: CAWSRSAGGETQYF.

V is TRBV10-3 and J is TRBJ2-1; a possible D gene is TRBD1 (6 bases). Per germline, CDR1 ENHRY and CDR2 SYGVKD. This CDR3 spans 16 amino acids. Trimming stripped 4 bases from V and 7 bases from J, with 20 bases between. CDR3 coding DNA: TGTGCCATCAGTGTGAACCGGGCCTCAGGGGAGAATGAGCAGTTCTTC. Translating it yields CAISVNRASGENEQFF.

The rearrangement joins TRBV4-1 to TRBJ1-3; D remains ambiguous. The CDR3 is 17 amino acids. The germline V gene encodes CDR1 MGHRA and CDR2 YSYEKL. V lost 2 bases to trimming and J lost 0 bases, with 14 bases between them. CDR3 nucleotide sequence: TGCGCCAGCAGCCAAAGTGTTGGCGGAAGCTCTGGAAACACCATATATTTT. This codes for CASSQSVGGSSGNTIYF.

A note on this clone: This CDR3 is also generated by other DNA sequences in the sample. This chain uses TRBV7-9 with TRBJ2-5; D not certain. CDR1 and CDR2 (germline): SEHNR, FQNEAQ (reference sequence). The V gene lost 2 bases and the J gene lost 4 bases, with 8 bases spanning the gap. The CDR3 loop spans 13 amino acids. CDR3 amino acids: CASSLLAGETQYF. The DNA of the CDR3 is TGTGCCAGCAGCTTACTCGCAGGAGAGACCCAGTACTTC.

The chain recombines TRBV27 with TRBJ2-3; D gene uncertain. The CDR3 spans 16 residues. Trimming left V 4 bases short and J 1 base short, with 15 bases between. Germline loops: CDR1 MNHEY, CDR2 SMNVEV (reference sequence). The CDR3 region is CASSWAPTPGTDTQYF. CDR3 sequence (DNA): TGTGCCAGCAGTTGGGCCCCCACACCAGGCACAGATACGCAGTATTTT.

J is TRBJ2-5 and V is TRBV15, with 11 bases matching TRBD1. The germline V gene has CDR1 LNHNV and CDR2 YYDKDF (reference sequence). V lost 3 bases and J lost 5; bases outside the gene matches: 2. This CDR3 is built from 14 residues. The chain's CDR3 is CATSSRDRGETQYF. CDR3 bases: TGTGCCACCAGCAGCCGGGACAGGGGGGAGACCCAGTACTTC.

As DNA, the CDR3 is TGTGCCAGCAGCCTGGCGACAGGGGCCACTGAAGCTTTCTTT. Its translation is CASSLATGATEAFF. The J gene is TRBJ1-1, the V gene TRBV5-6; TRBD1 agrees at 8 bases. This CDR3 has 14 residues. The germline gives CDR1 SGHDT, CDR2 YYEEEE. Germline trimming cut 4 bases from V and 4 bases from J; bases unmatched to any gene: 6.

The rearrangement links TRBV5-1 to TRBJ2-5, with TRBD1 matching over 11 bases. Germline lookup yields CDR1 SGHRS and CDR2 YFSETQ. Trimming at V came to 2 bases and at J to 4 bases, leaving 7 bases not matched to a gene. CDR3 length equals 16 residues. The CDR3 spells CASSFSWTGGGETQYF. In nucleotides, the CDR3 is TGCGCCAGCAGCTTTTCCTGGACAGGGGGCGGAGAGACCCAGTACTTC.

J is TRBJ1-5 and V is TRBV28; 11 bases match TRBD1. The CDR3 consists of 16 residues. Germline V CDR1 and CDR2: MDHEN, SYDVKM. Trimming removed 5 bases from V and 7 bases from J; junction bases left unmatched: 10. The DNA of the CDR3 is TGTGCCAGCAGTACCTACAGGACAGGGGGCCGCCAGCCCCAGCATTTT. As protein: CASSTYRTGGRQPQHF.

The chain is built from TRBV5-1 and TRBJ2-5; 9 nucleotides agree with TRBD1. Gene TRBJ2-7 matches the end of the DNA better, so the J call may be wrong. The CDR3 contains 14 residues. The germline V gene has CDR1 SGHRS and CDR2 YFSETQ. The CDR3 bases are TGCGCCAGCAGCCCGGGACAGGGAGTGGGCGAGCAGTACTTC. Encoded protein: CASSPGQGVGEQYF.

The J gene is TRBJ1-5, the V gene TRBV11-2, with 7 bases lining up with TRBD1. V shed 1 base and J 5 bases; nucleotides not matched to a gene: 2. The CDR3 covers 14 residues. Germline V gene data show CDR1 as SGHAT and CDR2 as FQNNGV. CDR3 sequence (DNA): TGTGCCAGCAGCTTAGGCAGGGGGGATCAGCCCCAGCATTTT. Translated: CASSLGRGDQPQHF.

The V gene is TRBV14, the J gene TRBJ2-2, with TRBD1 as a possible D gene (5 bases). The CDR3 contains 16 residues. CDR1 SGHDN and CDR2 FVKESK come from the germline V gene. With 6 bases removed from V and 3 bases from J, the gap between germline ends came to 17 bases. CDR3 in DNA: TGTGCCAGCAGGAGTGAGATTAGGGGCGACACCGGGGAGCTGTTTTTT. It translates to CASRSEIRGDTGELFF.

The chain employs TRBV9 and TRBJ2-6; D unresolved. Trimming cost V 2 bases and J 0 bases, with 3 bases left between them. The V gene's germline CDR1 is SGDLS and CDR2 YYNGEE. The CDR3 totals 14 residues. The CDR3 here is CASSVSSGANVLTF. The CDR3 DNA sequence: TGTGCCAGCAGCGTCTCCTCTGGGGCCAACGTCCTGACTTTC.